The sequence of this T cell receptor beta chain was determined in a study of T cell responses to AZD1222 COVID-19 vaccine. As to this clone: Its antigen is still unknown.

From germline, CDR1 is SGHTS and CDR2 YDEGEE. The CDR3 covers 16 residues. With 1 base clipped from V and 2 bases from J, the junction kept 9 bases outside the gene matches. Sequencing was performed with immunoSEQ multiplex PCR; in TCRdb, only in-frame clones are kept and a portion is missing. The top ten clones hold just under 5% of a sample with more than 50,000 clones, about 90% of them seen once. Study findings and constraints: Of spike-specific TCRs, nearly half reportedly target regions left unmutated in variants. Spike regions recognized by vaccine-associated CD4 TCRs spanned the protein, led by 160-218 and 743-854.

The gene calls are TRBV5-8 and TRBJ2-7; 7 nucleotides line up with TRBD2. This clonotype was obtained from an adult in good health. The sample in question was peripheral blood, obtained on day 0 of AZD1222 vaccination. CDR3: CASSLFRGVGAYEQYF. The CDR3 coding sequence is TGTGCCAGCAGCTTGTTTCGGGGGGTTGGAGCCTACGAGCAGTACTTC.